This entry features one T cell receptor (beta chain) sequence. Its antigen is unidentified. Quantitative 5'-RACE with molecular barcodes was used to make the TCR beta libraries. TCRdb itself ran the 5' RACE reads through MiXCR, one entry per CDR3 protein. The repertoire has hundreds of thousands of distinct CDR3 sequences, over 9.5% of them found once; the top ten carry under 0.6%. The sample originates from a study of CD8 T cells in ankylosing spondylitis. Overall study findings and caveats: Earlier authors reported some of these motif variants in reactive arthritis synovial fluid and blood. For ankylosing spondylitis blood, a TCR beta motif of about eight highly homologous variants appeared characteristic. Clones tied to disease were said to be significantly enriched in matched ankylosing spondylitis synovial fluid.

Trimming removed 5 bases from V and 6 bases from J; junction bases left unmatched: 9. Germline V CDR1 and CDR2: SEHNR, FQNEAQ (reference sequence). The CDR3 runs to 14 residues. Sequencing used blood, either unsorted or a sorted T cell fraction (not recorded which). The chain recombines TRBV7-9 with TRBJ2-7; the match to TRBD1 covers 8 bases. The TCR was taken from a male donor with ankylosing spondylitis. CDR3 residues: CASSLQGAPGEQYF. CDR3 in DNA: TGTGCCAGCAGCCTCCAGGGGGCCCCGGGCGAGCAGTACTTC.